These T cell receptor beta chains were read from a single sample in a study of T cells in Graves' hyperthyroidism and ophthalmopathy. In TCRdb, the multiplex PCR reads were re-called with MiXCR into one record per CDR3 protein. The table records some 500,000 distinct CDR3 sequences, around 15% of them present only once. The specimen was blood. The source is a woman in her thirties with Graves' ophthalmopathy. The CDR3 runs from the conserved cysteine through the conserved F or W. A D gene is named only where the DNA matches it firmly. Expanded clones are given a class, and other clones once, few, many or no size at all.

D gene	CDR3 length	V gene	clone size	J gene	CDR3 DNA	CDR3 protein
NA	17	TRBV10-3	few	TRBJ2-1	TGTGCCATCAGTGCCCTAACAGCGCAAAGCTCCTACAATGAGCAGTTCTTC	CAISALTAQSSYNEQFF
TRBD2	16	TRBV20-1	few	TRBJ2-5	TGCAGTGCTAGCCCCCTACTAGCGGCCCTCAAAGAGACCCAGTACTTC	CSASPLLAALKETQYF
NA	14	TRBV19	NA	TRBJ1-1	TGTGCCAGCCGATTCCCTACAGTGAACACTGAAGCTTTCTTT	CASRFPTVNTEAFF
NA	13	TRBV3-1	many	TRBJ1-2	TGTGCCAGCAGCCAAGTGGACCTCTATGGCTACACCTTC	CASSQVDLYGYTF
TRBD2	15	TRBV4-3	many	TRBJ2-7	TGCGCCAGCAGCCAGCTAGCGGGAGGCGGTTACGAGCAGTACTTC	CASSQLAGGGYEQYF
NA	16	TRBV20-1	NA	TRBJ2-6	TGCAGTGCTAGGGCGGGGTTTGGCGCTGGGGCCAACGTCCTGACTTTC	CSARAGFGAGANVLTF
TRBD2	15	TRBV6-5	NA	TRBJ2-1	TGTGCCAGCAGTTACGGGCTAGCGGGAGCAGTTGAGCAGTTCTTC	CASSYGLAGAVEQFF
NA	13	TRBV5-1	many	TRBJ2-5	TGCGCCAGCAGCTCGGCGGTGGGGGAGACCCAGTACTTC	CASSSAVGETQYF
TRBD1	15	TRBV14	few	TRBJ1-2	TGTGCCAGCAGCCAAGGTTCCGGGACAGGATGGGGCTACACCTTC	CASSQGSGTGWGYTF
TRBD1	13	TRBV20-1	many	TRBJ1-4	TGCAGTGCCATTAGGACAGGGAATGAAAAACTGTTTTTT	CSAIRTGNEKLFF
NA	15	TRBV28	few	TRBJ2-7	TGTGCCAGCAGTTTAGGGGGAAGGAGCTCCTACGAGCAGTACTTC	CASSLGGRSSYEQYF
TRBD1	16	TRBV4-3	NA	TRBJ1-2	TGCGCCAGCAGCAAAGGACAATCGGGACAGCTCTATGGCTACACCTTC	CASSKGQSGQLYGYTF
NA	16	TRBV7-8	many	TRBJ2-1	TGTGCCAGCAGCGCCTACAGGGTGGGCGCCTACAATGAGCAGTTCTTC	CASSAYRVGAYNEQFF
TRBD2	17	TRBV12-3/TRBV12-4	few	TRBJ2-1	TGTGCCAGCAGCCGAACGGGACTAGCGGGAGTACTGGATGAGCAGTTCTTC	CASSRTGLAGVLDEQFF
NA	15	TRBV10-1	NA	TRBJ2-7	TGCGCCAGCAGTGAGTTGCAGGATATCACCTACGAGCAGTACTTC	CASSELQDITYEQYF
NA	18	TRBV30	NA	TRBJ1-6	TGTGCCTGGAGTGCATTCCCAACAGGGACCGCCTATAATTCACCCCTCCACTTT	CAWSAFPTGTAYNSPLHF
NA	16	TRBV18	NA	TRBJ2-7	TGTGCCAGCTCACCCCCTGGCTGGCGGGACTCGGGGGAGCAGTACTTC	CASSPPGWRDSGEQYF
TRBD1	14	TRBV27	NA	TRBJ1-6	TGTGCCAGCAGACTCCCAGGGGGCCGTTCACCCCTCCACTTT	CASRLPGGRSPLHF
TRBD1	14	TRBV5-1	few	TRBJ1-1	TGCGCCGGCAGCGGGGGACAGGGACGGACTGAAGCTTTCTTT	CAGSGGQGRTEAFF
TRBD2	17	TRBV29-1	NA	TRBJ2-1	TGCAGCGTTGAATTAGCTAGCGGGTTCCTCTCCTACAATGAGCAGTTCTTC	CSVELASGFLSYNEQFF
NA	15	TRBV7-9	many	TRBJ2-2	TGTGCCAGCAGCACAAGCCGACAGAACACCGGGGAGCTGTTTTTT	CASSTSRQNTGELFF
TRBD1	13	TRBV15	once	TRBJ1-2	TGTGCCACTACGGACAGGACTAACTATGGCTACACCTTC	CATTDRTNYGYTF
TRBD2	17	TRBV6-5	few	TRBJ2-5	TGTGCCAGCAGTTACTCGTCGGCGGGGGTAGCCCAAGAGACCCAGTACTTC	CASSYSSAGVAQETQYF
NA	12	TRBV24-1	NA	TRBJ2-3	TGTGCCACCAGTGATTTTATCCGAACGCAGTATTTT	CATSDFIRTQYF
NA	13	TRBV6-2/TRBV6-3	NA	TRBJ1-4	TGTGCCAGCAGTCTTGGAATGGAGGAAAAACTGTTTTTT	CASSLGMEEKLFF
TRBD1	12	TRBV20-1	NA	TRBJ2-1	TGCAGTGCTTCCCCCGGGACAGGAAAGCAGTTCTTC	CSASPGTGKQFF
NA	15	TRBV6-2/TRBV6-3	many	TRBJ2-5	TGTGCCACCGCGATGGGACACCGGTACCAAGAGACCCAGTACTTC	CATAMGHRYQETQYF
NA	15	TRBV7-2	few	TRBJ2-1	TGTGCCAGCAGCGGAGAGCGGGTCTTCCTCAATGAGCAGTTCTTC	CASSGERVFLNEQFF
TRBD1	17	TRBV5-6	NA	TRBJ1-1	TGTGCCAGCAGCACGACCGGGACAGGGCTAATGAACACTGAAGCTTTCTTT	CASSTTGTGLMNTEAFF
TRBD1	13	TRBV7-9	few	TRBJ2-7	TGTGCCAGCAGCCCCCGGGACAGGGTTAAGCAGTACTTC	CASSPRDRVKQYF
NA	13	TRBV6-2/TRBV6-3	NA	TRBJ1-2	TGTGCCAGCATAGAGGACGGACTGGCTGGCTACACCTTC	CASIEDGLAGYTF
NA	15	TRBV11-2	many	TRBJ2-1	TGTGCCAGCAGCTCGCCGGGGGCGGTCCGGAATGAGCAGTTCTTC	CASSSPGAVRNEQFF
TRBD1	16	TRBV20-1	NA	TRBJ1-1	TGCAGTGCTAGAGTGAGGGGGCGCGGGATGAACACTGAAGCTTTCTTT	CSARVRGRGMNTEAFF
NA	13	TRBV5-1	many	TRBJ2-7	TGCGCCAGCAGCCATGCAGGGGATAACGAGCAGTACTTC	CASSHAGDNEQYF
TRBD2	19	TRBV20-1	NA	TRBJ2-5	TGCAGTGCTACTCTAGACAAATTTGGGACTAGCGGGACGCAAGAGACCCAGTACTTC	CSATLDKFGTSGTQETQYF
NA	15	TRBV7-9	NA	TRBJ2-2	TGTGCCAGCCTCGCAGGGCCGTATTCCACCGGGGAGCTGTTTTTT	CASLAGPYSTGELFF
TRBD2	20	TRBV12-3/TRBV12-4	NA	TRBJ2-3	TGTGCCAGCAGTTCGCGCCTCCGGGCCCCCAGCGGGAGTGGGACAGATACGCAGTATTTT	CASSSRLRAPSGSGTDTQYF
NA	15	TRBV9	NA	TRBJ2-4	TGTGCCAGCAGCGTAGAGGTTGGGCTAGAAAACATTCAGTACTTC	CASSVEVGLENIQYF
TRBD1	16	TRBV9	NA	TRBJ2-1	TGTGCCAGCAGCGCCCCAGGACAGGGACCTTACAATGAGCAGTTCTTC	CASSAPGQGPYNEQFF
NA	12	TRBV2	many	TRBJ1-1	TGTGCCGGTAGACAGGTGAACACTGAAGCTTTCTTT	CAGRQVNTEAFF
NA	16	TRBV5-1	NA	TRBJ2-1	TGCGCCAGCAGCGGCCCTAAGGCTAGGGGAGACAATGAGCAGTTCTTC	CASSGPKARGDNEQFF
NA	16	TRBV7-2	many	TRBJ2-7	TGTGCCAGCAGCCACCAGTCAGGGACTGCCATGTACGAGCAGTACTTC	CASSHQSGTAMYEQYF